These T cell receptor beta chains were read from a single sample in a study of blood T cells in healthy people across ages. TCRdb re-called the 5' RACE reads through MiXCR, storing one row per CDR3 protein. Of around 800,000 distinct CDR3 sequences listed, around 25% are singletons. The sample also formed part of further work on T cells of mothers and their children.

The sequenced sample was blood. Every receptor here comes from a boy aged 5-17 years in good health. Each CDR3 is given with its conserved first and last residue. A D gene is named only where the DNA matches it firmly. Size values are once, few and many counts, or a class for expanded clones, and some rows have none.

cdr3_aa: CAITHGATDTQYF
cdr3_nt: TGTGCCATCACCCACGGGGCTACAGATACGCAGTATTTT
v_call: TRBV10-3
j_call: TRBJ2-3
d_call: NA
cdr3_length: 13
clone_size: NA

cdr3_aa: CAIRPQGSNTEAFF
cdr3_nt: TGTGCCATCAGACCACAAGGCTCGAACACTGAAGCTTTCTTT
v_call: TRBV10-3
j_call: TRBJ1-1
d_call: NA
cdr3_length: 14
clone_size: NA

cdr3_aa: CASSPSSGGLYEQYF
cdr3_nt: TGTGCCAGCAGCCCGTCTAGCGGGGGGCTCTACGAGCAGTACTTC
v_call: TRBV7-2
j_call: TRBJ2-7
d_call: TRBD2
cdr3_length: 15
clone_size: many

cdr3_aa: CASSQPTGEPPHEQFF
cdr3_nt: TGTGCCAGCAGCCAGCCAACGGGGGAGCCCCCCCATGAGCAGTTCTTC
v_call: TRBV9
j_call: TRBJ2-1
d_call: NA
cdr3_length: 16
clone_size: NA

cdr3_aa: CASSLRTDTEAFF
cdr3_nt: TGTGCCAGCAGCCTCAGGACAGACACTGAAGCTTTCTTT
v_call: TRBV12-3/TRBV12-4
j_call: TRBJ1-1
d_call: NA
cdr3_length: 13
clone_size: few

cdr3_aa: CASSYSNVYGETQYF
cdr3_nt: TGTGCCAGCAGTTACTCGAACGTCTACGGAGAGACCCAGTACTTC
v_call: TRBV6-5
j_call: TRBJ2-5
d_call: NA
cdr3_length: 15
clone_size: NA

cdr3_aa: CASSPPGQKYEQYF
cdr3_nt: TGCGCCAGCAGCCCCCCGGGACAGAAATACGAGCAGTACTTC
v_call: TRBV4-1
j_call: TRBJ2-7
d_call: TRBD1
cdr3_length: 14
clone_size: NA

cdr3_aa: CASSPFERGPKGTDTQYF
cdr3_nt: TGTGCCAGCAGCCCGTTTGAGCGGGGGCCCAAGGGCACAGATACGCAGTATTTT
v_call: TRBV6-2/TRBV6-3
j_call: TRBJ2-3
d_call: TRBD2
cdr3_length: 18
clone_size: NA

cdr3_aa: CASNGVQGSSSYEQYF
cdr3_nt: TGCGCCAGCAACGGCGTACAGGGATCGAGCTCCTACGAGCAGTACTTC
v_call: TRBV10-2
j_call: TRBJ2-7
d_call: NA
cdr3_length: 16
clone_size: few

cdr3_aa: CASSDSDPTDTQYF
cdr3_nt: TGTGCCAGCAGTGATTCGGACCCCACAGATACGCAGTATTTT
v_call: TRBV2
j_call: TRBJ2-3
d_call: NA
cdr3_length: 14
clone_size: NA

cdr3_aa: CASNPSGDEGKNIQYF
cdr3_nt: TGTGCCAGCAATCCTAGCGGGGATGAAGGCAAAAACATTCAGTACTTC
v_call: TRBV28
j_call: TRBJ2-4
d_call: TRBD2
cdr3_length: 16
clone_size: few

cdr3_aa: CASSLQTGSSYNSPLHF
cdr3_nt: TGTGCCAGCAGCCTTCAGACAGGCAGCTCCTATAATTCACCCCTCCACTTT
v_call: TRBV7-2
j_call: TRBJ1-6
d_call: NA
cdr3_length: 17
clone_size: NA

cdr3_aa: CASSGVEQFF
cdr3_nt: TGTGCCAGCAGCGGGGTTGAGCAGTTCTTC
v_call: TRBV12-3/TRBV12-4
j_call: TRBJ2-1
d_call: NA
cdr3_length: 10
clone_size: NA

cdr3_aa: CASSLMGTGGWNDGYTF
cdr3_nt: TGTGCCAGCAGTTTGATGGGGACAGGGGGATGGAACGATGGCTACACCTTC
v_call: TRBV27
j_call: TRBJ1-2
d_call: TRBD1
cdr3_length: 17
clone_size: NA

cdr3_aa: CASRPTSGVEAQYF
cdr3_nt: TGTGCCAGCCGACCGACTAGCGGGGTAGAGGCCCAGTACTTC
v_call: TRBV28
j_call: TRBJ2-5
d_call: TRBD2
cdr3_length: 14
clone_size: NA

cdr3_aa: CSVARLETQYF
cdr3_nt: TGCAGCGTTGCACGATTGGAGACCCAGTACTTC
v_call: TRBV29-1
j_call: TRBJ2-5
d_call: NA
cdr3_length: 11
clone_size: NA

cdr3_aa: CASMIPGQGDNEQFF
cdr3_nt: TGCGCCAGCATGATCCCCGGACAGGGAGACAATGAGCAGTTCTTC
v_call: TRBV5-1
j_call: TRBJ2-1
d_call: TRBD1
cdr3_length: 15
clone_size: NA

cdr3_aa: CASSYPRTSGGEKGTQYF
cdr3_nt: TGTGCCAGCAGTTACCCTAGGACTAGCGGGGGGGAGAAGGGTACGCAGTATTTT
v_call: TRBV6-5
j_call: TRBJ2-3
d_call: TRBD2
cdr3_length: 18
clone_size: few

cdr3_aa: CASRSSWSNEKLFF
cdr3_nt: TGTGCCAGCAGGTCGAGTTGGTCTAATGAAAAACTGTTTTTT
v_call: TRBV12-3/TRBV12-4
j_call: TRBJ1-4
d_call: NA
cdr3_length: 14
clone_size: few

cdr3_aa: CASSPGQHATNEKLFF
cdr3_nt: TGTGCCAGCTCACCCGGACAGCATGCAACTAATGAAAAACTGTTTTTT
v_call: TRBV18
j_call: TRBJ1-4
d_call: NA
cdr3_length: 16
clone_size: NA

cdr3_aa: CASSPWDRWNTEAFF
cdr3_nt: TGTGCCAGCAGCCCTTGGGACAGGTGGAACACTGAAGCTTTCTTT
v_call: TRBV12-3/TRBV12-4
j_call: TRBJ1-1
d_call: TRBD1
cdr3_length: 15
clone_size: NA

cdr3_aa: CSVVPGKSGANVLTF
cdr3_nt: TGCAGCGTTGTACCAGGGAAGTCTGGGGCCAACGTCCTGACTTTC
v_call: TRBV29-1
j_call: TRBJ2-6
d_call: NA
cdr3_length: 15
clone_size: NA

cdr3_aa: CASSLLAGPSYEQYF
cdr3_nt: TGTGCCAGCAGCCTACTAGCGGGACCTTCCTACGAGCAGTACTTC
v_call: TRBV12-3/TRBV12-4
j_call: TRBJ2-7
d_call: TRBD2
cdr3_length: 15
clone_size: NA

cdr3_aa: CASSLTGGIPEAFF
cdr3_nt: TGTGCCAGCAGCTTGACAGGGGGCATTCCTGAAGCTTTCTTT
v_call: TRBV7-9
j_call: TRBJ1-1
d_call: TRBD1
cdr3_length: 14
clone_size: NA

cdr3_aa: CASSEDGGGNEQFF
cdr3_nt: TGTGCCAGCAGTGAAGATGGGGGGGGGAATGAGCAGTTCTTC
v_call: TRBV2
j_call: TRBJ2-1
d_call: TRBD2
cdr3_length: 14
clone_size: NA

cdr3_aa: CASSLQEGSVKNIQYF
cdr3_nt: TGTGCCAGCAGCTTGCAAGAGGGTTCGGTCAAAAACATTCAGTACTTC
v_call: TRBV5-5
j_call: TRBJ2-4
d_call: NA
cdr3_length: 16
clone_size: many

cdr3_aa: CASSVAGASSYNEQFF
cdr3_nt: TGTGCCAGCAGCGTAGCGGGGGCCAGCTCCTACAATGAGCAGTTCTTC
v_call: TRBV9
j_call: TRBJ2-1
d_call: NA
cdr3_length: 16
clone_size: few

cdr3_aa: CAWNRLATNEKLFF
cdr3_nt: TGTGCCTGGAACAGGCTCGCAACTAATGAAAAACTGTTTTTT
v_call: TRBV30
j_call: TRBJ1-4
d_call: NA
cdr3_length: 14
clone_size: few

cdr3_aa: CASSLDPETEAFF
cdr3_nt: TGTGCCAGCAGCTTAGACCCCGAAACTGAAGCTTTCTTT
v_call: TRBV7-2
j_call: TRBJ1-1
d_call: NA
cdr3_length: 13
clone_size: NA

cdr3_aa: CASSHDRARETQYF
cdr3_nt: TGTGCCAGCAGCCACGACAGGGCCAGGGAGACCCAGTACTTC
v_call: TRBV12-3/TRBV12-4
j_call: TRBJ2-5
d_call: TRBD1
cdr3_length: 14
clone_size: few

cdr3_aa: CSVGNGQGANEQYF
cdr3_nt: TGCAGCGTAGGGAACGGACAGGGGGCGAACGAGCAGTACTTC
v_call: TRBV29-1
j_call: TRBJ2-7
d_call: TRBD1
cdr3_length: 14
clone_size: NA

cdr3_aa: CASSWVRTGSQETQYF
cdr3_nt: TGTGCCAGCAGCTGGGTTCGGACAGGGAGCCAAGAGACCCAGTACTTC
v_call: TRBV5-5
j_call: TRBJ2-5
d_call: TRBD1
cdr3_length: 16
clone_size: few

cdr3_aa: CASSRDRPRETEAFF
cdr3_nt: TGTGCCAGCAGCCGGGACAGGCCGCGGGAAACTGAAGCTTTCTTT
v_call: TRBV6-1
j_call: TRBJ1-1
d_call: TRBD1
cdr3_length: 15
clone_size: NA

cdr3_aa: CSAHTGTVYSGETQYF
cdr3_nt: TGCAGTGCGCATACCGGGACAGTCTATTCGGGAGAGACCCAGTACTTC
v_call: TRBV20-1
j_call: TRBJ2-5
d_call: TRBD1
cdr3_length: 16
clone_size: NA

cdr3_aa: CASSVGYAETQYF
cdr3_nt: TGTGCCAGCAGCGTCGGATACGCGGAGACCCAGTACTTC
v_call: TRBV9
j_call: TRBJ2-5
d_call: NA
cdr3_length: 13
clone_size: NA

cdr3_aa: CASKDRVLLTDTQYF
cdr3_nt: TGTGCCAGCAAAGACAGGGTTCTCTTGACAGATACGCAGTATTTT
v_call: TRBV6-1
j_call: TRBJ2-3
d_call: TRBD1
cdr3_length: 15
clone_size: NA

cdr3_aa: CASSFKRNSYEQYF
cdr3_nt: TGTGCCAGCAGCTTCAAGAGGAATTCCTACGAGCAGTACTTC
v_call: TRBV7-6
j_call: TRBJ2-7
d_call: NA
cdr3_length: 14
clone_size: few

cdr3_aa: CSVVSTGGIEKLFF
cdr3_nt: TGCAGCGTTGTCTCGACAGGGGGAATAGAAAAACTGTTTTTT
v_call: TRBV29-1
j_call: TRBJ1-4
d_call: TRBD1
cdr3_length: 14
clone_size: NA